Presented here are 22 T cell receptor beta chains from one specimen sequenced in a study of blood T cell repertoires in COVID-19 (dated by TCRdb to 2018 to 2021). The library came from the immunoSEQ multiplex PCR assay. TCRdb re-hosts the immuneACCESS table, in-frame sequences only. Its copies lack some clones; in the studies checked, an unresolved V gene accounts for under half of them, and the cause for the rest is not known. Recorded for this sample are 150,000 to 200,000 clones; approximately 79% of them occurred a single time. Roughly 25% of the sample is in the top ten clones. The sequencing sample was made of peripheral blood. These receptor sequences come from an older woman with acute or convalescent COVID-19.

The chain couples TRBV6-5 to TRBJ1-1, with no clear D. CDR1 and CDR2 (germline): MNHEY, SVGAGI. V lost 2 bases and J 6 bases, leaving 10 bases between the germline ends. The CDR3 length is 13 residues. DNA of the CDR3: TGTGCCAGCAGTTACGGGCGGGTATCTGAAGCTTTCTTT. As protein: CASSYGRVSEAFF.

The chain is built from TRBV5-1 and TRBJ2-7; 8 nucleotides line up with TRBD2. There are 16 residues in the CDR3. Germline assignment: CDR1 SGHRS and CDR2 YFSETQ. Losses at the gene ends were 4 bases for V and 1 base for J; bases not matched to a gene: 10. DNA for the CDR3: TGCGCCAGCAGCGACCCGGGAGGGGTAAGGTCCTACGAGCAGTACTTC. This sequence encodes CASSDPGGVRSYEQYF.

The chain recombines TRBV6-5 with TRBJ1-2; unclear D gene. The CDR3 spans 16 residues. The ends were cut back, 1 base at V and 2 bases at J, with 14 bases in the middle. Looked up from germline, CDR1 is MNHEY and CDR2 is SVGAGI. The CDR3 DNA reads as TGTGCCAGCAGTTACTTACCCGGAGGTGGGAACTATGGCTACACCTTC. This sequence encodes CASSYLPGGGNYGYTF.

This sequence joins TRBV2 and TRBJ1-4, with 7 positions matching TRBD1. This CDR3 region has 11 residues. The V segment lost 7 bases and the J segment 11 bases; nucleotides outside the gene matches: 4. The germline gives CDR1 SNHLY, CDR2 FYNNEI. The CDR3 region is CASTLGQKLFF. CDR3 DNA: TGTGCCAGCACTTTGGGACAGAAACTGTTTTTT.

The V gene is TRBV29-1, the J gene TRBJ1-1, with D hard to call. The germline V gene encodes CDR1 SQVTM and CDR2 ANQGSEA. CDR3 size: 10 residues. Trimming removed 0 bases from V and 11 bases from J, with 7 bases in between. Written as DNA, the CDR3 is TGCAGCGTTGAAGACGAGCGCGCTTTCTTT. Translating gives CSVEDERAFF. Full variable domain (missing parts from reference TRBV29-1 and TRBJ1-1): SAVISQKPSRDICQRGTSLTIQCQVDSQVTMMFWYRQQPGQSLTLIATANQGSEATYESGFVIDKFPISRPNLTFSTLTVSNMSPEDSSIYLCSVEDERAFFGQGTRLTVV.

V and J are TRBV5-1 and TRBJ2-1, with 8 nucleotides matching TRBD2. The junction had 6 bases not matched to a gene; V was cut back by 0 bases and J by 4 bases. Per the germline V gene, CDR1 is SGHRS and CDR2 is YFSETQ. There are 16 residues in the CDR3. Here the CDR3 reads CASSLVVTSAYNEQFF. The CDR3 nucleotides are TGCGCCAGCAGCTTGGTCGTGACTAGCGCGTACAATGAGCAGTTCTTC.

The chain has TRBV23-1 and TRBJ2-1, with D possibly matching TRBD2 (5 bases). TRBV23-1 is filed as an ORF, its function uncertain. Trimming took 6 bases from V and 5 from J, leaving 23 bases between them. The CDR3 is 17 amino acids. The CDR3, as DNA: TGCGCCAGCAGAACCAATTTAATCCGGGGTCCCAACAATGAGCAGTTCTTC. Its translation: CASRTNLIRGPNNEQFF.

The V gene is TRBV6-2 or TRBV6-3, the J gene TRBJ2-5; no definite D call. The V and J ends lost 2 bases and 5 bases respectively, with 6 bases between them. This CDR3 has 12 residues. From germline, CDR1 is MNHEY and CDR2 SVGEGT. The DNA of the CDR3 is TGTGCCAGCAGTTACCCCCAGGAGACCCAGTACTTC. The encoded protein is CASSYPQETQYF.

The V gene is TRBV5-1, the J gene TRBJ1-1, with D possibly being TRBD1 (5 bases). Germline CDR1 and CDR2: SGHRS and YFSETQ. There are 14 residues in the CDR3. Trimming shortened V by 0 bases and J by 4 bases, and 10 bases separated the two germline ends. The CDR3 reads CASSLEGYGTEAFF. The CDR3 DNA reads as TGCGCCAGCAGCTTGGAGGGGTATGGCACTGAAGCTTTCTTT.

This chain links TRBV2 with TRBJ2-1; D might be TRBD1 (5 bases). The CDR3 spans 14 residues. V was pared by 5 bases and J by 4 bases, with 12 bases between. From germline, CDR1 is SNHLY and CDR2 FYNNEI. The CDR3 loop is CASSRQTSYNEQFF. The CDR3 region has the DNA TGTGCCAGCAGTAGACAGACATCGTACAATGAGCAGTTCTTC.

CDR3 amino acids: CASSISRQGANQPQHF. CDR3 DNA: TGTGCCAGTAGTATAAGTCGCCAGGGTGCAAATCAGCCCCAGCATTTT. The chain is built from TRBV19 and TRBJ1-5; a weak D match, TRBD1 (5 bases). The V end lost 2 bases, the J end lost 4 bases, and 15 bases lay between the germline ends. CDR1 and CDR2 (germline): LNHDA, SQIVND (reference sequence). The CDR3 loop spans 16 amino acids.

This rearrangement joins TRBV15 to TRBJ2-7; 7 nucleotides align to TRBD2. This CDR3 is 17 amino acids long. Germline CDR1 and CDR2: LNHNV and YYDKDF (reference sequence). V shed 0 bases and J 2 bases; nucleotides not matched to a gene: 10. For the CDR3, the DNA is TGTGCCACCAGCAGAGAACGGGGCGGGAGCCCAACCTACGAGCAGTACTTC. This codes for CATSRERGGSPTYEQYF. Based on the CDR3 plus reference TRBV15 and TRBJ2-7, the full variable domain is DAMVIQNPRYQVTQFGKPVTLSCSQTLNHNVMYWYQQKSSQAPKLLFHYYDKDFNNEADTPDNFQSRRPNTSFCFLDIRSPGLGDTAMYLCATSRERGGSPTYEQYFGPGTRLTVT.

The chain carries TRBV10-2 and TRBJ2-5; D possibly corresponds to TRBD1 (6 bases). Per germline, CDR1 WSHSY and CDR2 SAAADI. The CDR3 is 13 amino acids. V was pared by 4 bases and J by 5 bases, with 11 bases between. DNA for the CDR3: TGCGCCAGCAGTGGACAGGACGGGGAGACCCAGTACTTC. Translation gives CASSGQDGETQYF.

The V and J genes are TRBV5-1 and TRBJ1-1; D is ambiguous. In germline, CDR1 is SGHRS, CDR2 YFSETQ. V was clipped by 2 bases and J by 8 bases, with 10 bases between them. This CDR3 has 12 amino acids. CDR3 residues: CASSFTRGEAFF. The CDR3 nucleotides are TGCGCCAGCAGCTTTACCCGGGGAGAAGCTTTCTTT.

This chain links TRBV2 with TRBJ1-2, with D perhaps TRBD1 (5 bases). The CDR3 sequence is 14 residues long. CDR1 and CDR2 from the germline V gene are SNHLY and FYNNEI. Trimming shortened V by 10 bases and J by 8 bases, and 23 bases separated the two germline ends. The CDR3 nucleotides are TGTGCCACCTCAAACATGGGACTGGGGCCCGGCTACACCTTC. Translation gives CATSNMGLGPGYTF.

The CDR3: CASQNSGRVGEQYF. In nucleotides, the CDR3 is TGTGCCAGTCAAAATAGCGGGAGAGTCGGGGAGCAGTACTTC. The V and J genes are TRBV19 and TRBJ2-7, with 9 bases lining up with TRBD2. Trimming took 8 bases from V and 7 from J; bases not matched to a gene: 12. Looked up from germline, CDR1 is LNHDA and CDR2 is SQIVND (reference sequence). This CDR3 region has 14 residues.

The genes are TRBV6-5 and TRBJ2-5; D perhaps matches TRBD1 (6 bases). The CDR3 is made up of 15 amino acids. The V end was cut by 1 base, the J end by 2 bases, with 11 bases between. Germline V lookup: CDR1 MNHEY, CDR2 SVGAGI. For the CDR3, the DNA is TGTGCCAGCAGTTACTTCGGGCAGGGGCAAGAGACCCAGTACTTC. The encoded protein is CASSYFGQGQETQYF.

As DNA, the CDR3 is TGTGCCACCAGTGAAGCGGACACCATATATTTT. This translates into CATSEADTIYF. The chain joins TRBV24-1 to TRBJ1-3; D not certain. Between the trimmed V and J ends, which lost 4 bases and 8 bases, there was a span of 5 bases. The CDR3 spans 11 residues. Per germline, CDR1 KGHDR and CDR2 SFDVKD.

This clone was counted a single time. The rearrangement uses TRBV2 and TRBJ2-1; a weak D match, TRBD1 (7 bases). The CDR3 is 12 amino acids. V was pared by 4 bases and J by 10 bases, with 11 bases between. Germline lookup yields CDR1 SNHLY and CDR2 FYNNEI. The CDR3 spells CASSVQGGEQFF. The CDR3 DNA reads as TGTGCCAGCAGTGTGCAGGGGGGCGAGCAGTTCTTC.

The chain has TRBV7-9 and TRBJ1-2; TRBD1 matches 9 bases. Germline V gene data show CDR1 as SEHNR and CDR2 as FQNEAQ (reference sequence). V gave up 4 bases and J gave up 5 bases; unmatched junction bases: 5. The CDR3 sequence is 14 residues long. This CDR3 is CASSSGTGNYGYTF. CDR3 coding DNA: TGTGCCAGCAGCTCTGGGACAGGGAATTATGGCTACACCTTC.

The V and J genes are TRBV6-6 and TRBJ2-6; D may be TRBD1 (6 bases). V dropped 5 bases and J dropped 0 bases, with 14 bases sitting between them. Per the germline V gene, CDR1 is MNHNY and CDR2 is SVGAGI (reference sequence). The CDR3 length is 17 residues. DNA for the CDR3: TGTGCCAGCAGTCCCTGGGACATTAGCTCTGGGGCCAACGTCCTGACTTTC. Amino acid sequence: CASSPWDISSGANVLTF.

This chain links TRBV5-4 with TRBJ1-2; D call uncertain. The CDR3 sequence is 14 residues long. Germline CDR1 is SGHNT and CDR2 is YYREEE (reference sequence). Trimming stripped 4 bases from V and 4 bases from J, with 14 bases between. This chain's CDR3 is CASSDYGKLYGYTF. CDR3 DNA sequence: TGTGCCAGCAGCGATTACGGGAAACTCTATGGCTACACCTTC.